This TCR beta chain came from a study of cytomegalovirus exposure and HLA in healthy donors (dated by TCRdb to the late 2010s). Study-wide context: In an earlier analysis of under 750 of the donors, 276 Gb of sequence data and roughly 100 million unique TCR beta sequences from about 179 million T cells were reported. Among about 400 genotyped donors of the cohort, an average of about 220,000 unique TCR beta nucleotide sequences was sequenced per donor, of which 15% to 20% were non-productive. The study used immunosequencing to profile the T cell repertoires of 670 or so subjects and linked those repertoires to cytomegalovirus serostatus. The genetic ancestry cluster associated with self-reported Caucasian donors included 81% of the roughly 400 genotyped donors. The study was designed to test whether signatures of past pathogen exposure could be identified by cataloging public T cell receptors. An early release that covered fewer than 800 HLA-typed donors contained about 300 gigabases of sequencing data and tens of millions of unique TCR sequences. An earlier analysis of 587 of the donors used high-throughput TCR beta sequencing to judge whether each TCR beta V gene segment behaved as functional or pseudogenic. Roughly 5 DR-DQ haplotypes were treated as single units for association and clustering because of strong linkage in the cohort. Every repertoire in the discovery cohort had been generated on one and the same sequencing platform. High-throughput TCR immunosequencing, statistical association of individual TCRs with disease status, and machine learning were combined to predict cytomegalovirus infection status. HLA typing covered class I and class II loci at four-digit resolution. In a later analysis, previously published TCR beta repertoires from 500 to 750 donors were re-analyzed and high-resolution HLA genotyping was added so that TCR occurrence patterns could be studied. A later genetic analysis used genome-wide SNP genotypes for about three fifths of the 666 donors, treating that subset as a discovery cohort. Alongside the repertoire data, information on donor age, sex, ethnicity and CMV serostatus was compiled. Along with the approximately 700-subject first cohort, a separate validation cohort of more than 90 different subjects was used. The number of typed donors differed by locus: about 620-630 for A, B, C, DRB1 and DQB1; approximately 530 for DQA1; 600 to 610 for DPA1; and about 450 for DPB1. In the later analysis, no new phenotypic data were used to find candidate immune exposures; instead, reliance was placed on TCR beta sequences and their occurrence across donors.

Libraries were prepared through the immunoSEQ multiplex PCR assay. For the multiplex PCR, a mixture combining 60 forward primers for TCR Vbeta segments and 13 reverse primers for TCR Jbeta segments was used. The CDR3 region of rearranged TCR beta genes was amplified from genomic DNA with a multiplex PCR assay. Amplified TCR beta libraries were sequenced as 87-base-pair reads on the Illumina HiSeq System. For the original study's pipeline: A later analysis counted approximately 84 million unique TCR beta chains across the 666 repertoires, and about 10 million of these chains were shared by at least two donors. To remove PCR and sequencing errors, raw reads were error-corrected and collapsed into unique sequences using a nearest-neighbor algorithm that merged closely related sequences. V, D and J gene segments were assigned by aligning CDR3 sequences to IMGT reference sequences. For a sequence to be retained, a match of at least six nucleotides was required to both a V gene segment and a J gene segment. Rearrangements were called productive when the CDR3 lacked stop codons and stayed in frame with V and J; all others were non-productive. CDR3 was defined according to IMGT convention as the region running from the second conserved V-encoded cysteine to the conserved J-encoded phenylalanine. Sequences without an unambiguous match to a single V gene segment were excluded from the earlier analysis of several hundred of the donors. An earlier analysis of almost 600 of the donors classified V segments as functional when productive rearrangements were above 56.7% and as segregating when the standard deviation between donors was above 5%. A statistical classification framework was developed to diagnose cytomegalovirus status using the catalog of TCR beta chain sequences. V and J gene assignment, in a later analysis, came from comparing TCR nucleotide sequences with IMGT/GENE-DB human TR gene sequences. The TCRdist pipeline was used in a later analysis to assign CDR3 sequences and most-parsimonious VDJ recombination scenarios. In a later analysis, each TCR beta chain was defined by its CDR3 amino acid sequence together with its V-gene family, and reads lacking a unique V-gene family were excluded. In a later analysis, fewer than 600 highly shared, low-generation-probability nucleotide sequences were removed to address suspected cross-contamination and a sequencing artifact. For each public chain, a later analysis derived a clonal expansion index from normalized ranks of inferred template counts within each repertoire. In a later analysis, generation probabilities were computed using a VDJ recombination model fitted to out-of-frame rearrangements, and the results were checked against IGoR. A later analysis scored TCR-TCR, TCR-HLA and TCR-CMV co-occurrence with hypergeometric tests, applying a repertoire-size bias correction to TCR pairs. A later analysis estimated false discovery rates by permuting HLA or CMV assignments 20 times. In a later analysis, co-occurring TCRs were grouped with DBSCAN, and TCRdist sequence similarity was added when clustering was performed within HLA-allele-positive subsets. Repertoires with fewer than 30,000 or more than 120,000 public chains were left out of co-occurrence clustering, as were about five repertoires with anomalous nucleotide sharing. Held by TCRdb, this immuneACCESS table contains in-frame sequences only and omits some clones. Under half of the omission traces to an unresolved V gene where checked; the cause of the rest is unknown. The V and J calls and the clone size are those of that table, but D and trimming were determined from the DNA. This sample lists roughly 140,000 clones; approximately 78% were detected once. Clones ranked in the top ten supply around 2.9% of the sample.

The CDR3, from cysteine to phenylalanine, totals 15 residues. Only CDR3 DNA remains: 45 bases, in frame from the first base. V loses 3 bases of germline sequence and J loses 1 base, and the interval between the two ends is 11 bases. The CDR1 and CDR2 encoded by the germline V gene are MNHNS and SASEGT. Overall study outcomes, separate from this receptor: When HLA alleles, especially DR and DQ, strongly co-occurred, TCR associations were difficult to assign to individual alleles. The authors suggested that the approach could potentially be generalized to other disease states and immunological phenotypes. While some public TCRs were present in many individuals, most TCR sequences turned up only very rarely across donors. In this cohort, only TCR beta chains were sequenced, and detectable features were limited by the absence of alpha or paired-chain data. The presence/absence analyses assumed that sequencing depth was roughly uniform across donors, and that assumption may not be true. At a false discovery rate of 0.05, a later analysis linked 15,000 to 20,000 TCR beta sequences to specific HLA alleles. The study listed 170 or so TCR beta chains as associated with cytomegalovirus. The 87-base-pair reads could not distinguish some IMGT-functional V segments, including TRBV6-2 and TRBV6-3, so those segments were excluded. In a later analysis, TCR association rates were found to vary across HLA loci, with the most associated TCRs seen for DRB1 alleles and the fewest for HLA-C alleles. The classifier was reported to diagnose cytomegalovirus status with high specificity and sensitivity in both the original and validation cohorts. A later genetic analysis associated a missense DCLRE1C variant with V-gene and J-gene trimming of TCR beta chains, and an independent cohort replicated the association. Immune exposure information for the cohort was limited to CMV serostatus. In a later analysis, HLA-associated TCR beta chains showed more clonal expansion and lower generation probabilities than non-associated chains that were equally common. Several of the top co-occurrence clusters appeared to be linked to parvovirus B19, influenza, CMV and Epstein-Barr virus, according to a later analysis. Because counts were too low, seventeen rarely observed V segments, including chromosome 9 orphons, were excluded from the earlier analysis of around 640 of the donors. The sequencing pipeline was judged likely to have produced a cluster of highly shared sequence variants as a technical artifact. Linkage disequilibrium might explain the correlated functional status among segregating V segments, but an unknown experimental factor could not be excluded. Because HLA typing was missing for some donors at each locus, association tests included only the typed subset. Broadly in line with IMGT annotations, most TCR beta V segments showed up in productive rearrangements about 90% or about 30% of the time in an earlier analysis of around 550 of the donors. Most CMV-associated TCR beta chains appeared to be HLA-restricted in a later analysis, and the HLA associations seemed to be driven largely by CMV exposure. Compared with the roughly 600-donor mean, donors in an Asian-associated ancestry cluster had fewer N-insertions in productive TCRs, according to a later genetic analysis. A few of the identified cytomegalovirus-associated TCR beta chains were confirmed in vitro to be specific for cytomegalovirus antigens. A further reported finding was that TCR beta sequences accurately predicted the HLA-A and HLA-B alleles for most subjects in the first cohort.

In total, just over 650 healthy bone marrow donors made up the cohort. Cohort members were all nominally healthy when sampled, although unrecorded immune exposures were likely present. The donor tested CMV seronegative and was one of the 352 seronegative cohort members. A peripheral blood sample was collected from each donor, and TCR beta sequencing was performed on peripheral blood mononuclear cells. The Qiagen DNeasy Blood Extraction Kit was used to extract genomic DNA from the blood cell samples. About this clone: The antigen it recognizes is unknown. Base qualities are missing; no much larger clone stands one base away.

The sequenced sample was PBMCs. The rearrangement joined TRBV6-1 to TRBJ2-3; TRBD1 is perhaps the D gene, given 6 matching bases. This receptor was identified in a female donor in good health and CMV-seronegative. The DNA is as follows: TGTGCCAGCAGTGAGCAGGGGACGGGCACAGATACGCAGTATTTT. Its translation reads: CASSEQGTGTDTQYF.